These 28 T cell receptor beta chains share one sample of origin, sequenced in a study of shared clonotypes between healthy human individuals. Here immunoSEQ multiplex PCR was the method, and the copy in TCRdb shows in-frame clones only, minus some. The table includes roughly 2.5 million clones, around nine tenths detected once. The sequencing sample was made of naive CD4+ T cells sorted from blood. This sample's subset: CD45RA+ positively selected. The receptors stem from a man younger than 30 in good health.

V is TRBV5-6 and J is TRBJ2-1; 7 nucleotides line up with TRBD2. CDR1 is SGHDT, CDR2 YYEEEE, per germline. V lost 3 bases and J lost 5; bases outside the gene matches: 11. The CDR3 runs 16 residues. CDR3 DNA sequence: TGTGCCAGCAGCTCGACGGGCGGGGGAGCCGACAATGAGCAGTTCTTC. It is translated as CASSSTGGGADNEQFF.

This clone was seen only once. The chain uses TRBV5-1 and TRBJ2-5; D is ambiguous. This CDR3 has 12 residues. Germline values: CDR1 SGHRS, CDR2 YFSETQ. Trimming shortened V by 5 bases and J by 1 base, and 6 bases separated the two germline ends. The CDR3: CASRRIQETQYF. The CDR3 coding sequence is TGCGCCAGCAGGAGAATCCAAGAGACCCAGTACTTC. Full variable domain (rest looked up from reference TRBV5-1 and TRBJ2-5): KAGVTQTPRYLIKTRGQQVTLSCSPISGHRSVSWYQQTPGQGLQFLFEYFSETQRNKGNFPGRFSGRQFSNSRSEMNVSTLELGDSALYLCASRRIQETQYFGPGTRLLVL.

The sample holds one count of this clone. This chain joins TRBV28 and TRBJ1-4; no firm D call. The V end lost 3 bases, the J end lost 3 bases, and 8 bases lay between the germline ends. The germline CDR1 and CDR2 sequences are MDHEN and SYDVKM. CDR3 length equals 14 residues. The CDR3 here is CASSFHQPNEKLFF. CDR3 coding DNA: TGTGCCAGCAGTTTTCACCAGCCTAATGAAAAACTGTTTTTT.

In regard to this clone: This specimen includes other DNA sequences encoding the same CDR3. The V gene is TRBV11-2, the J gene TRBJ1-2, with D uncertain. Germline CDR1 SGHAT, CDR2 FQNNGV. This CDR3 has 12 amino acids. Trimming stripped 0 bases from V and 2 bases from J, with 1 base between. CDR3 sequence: CASSLDNYGYTF. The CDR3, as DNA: TGTGCCAGCAGCTTAGACAACTATGGCTACACCTTC.

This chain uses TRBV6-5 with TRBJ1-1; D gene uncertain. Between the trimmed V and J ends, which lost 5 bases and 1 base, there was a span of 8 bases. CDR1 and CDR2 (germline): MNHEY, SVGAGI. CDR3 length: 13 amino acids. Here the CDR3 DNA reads TGTGCCAGCAGTCCTCAACCGAACACTGAAGCTTTCTTT. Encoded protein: CASSPQPNTEAFF.

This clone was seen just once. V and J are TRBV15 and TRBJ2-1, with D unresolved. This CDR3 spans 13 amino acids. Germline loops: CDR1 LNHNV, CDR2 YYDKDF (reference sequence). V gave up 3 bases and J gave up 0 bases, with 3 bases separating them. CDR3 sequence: CATSRASYNEQFF. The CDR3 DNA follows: TGTGCCACCAGCAGGGCCTCCTACAATGAGCAGTTCTTC.

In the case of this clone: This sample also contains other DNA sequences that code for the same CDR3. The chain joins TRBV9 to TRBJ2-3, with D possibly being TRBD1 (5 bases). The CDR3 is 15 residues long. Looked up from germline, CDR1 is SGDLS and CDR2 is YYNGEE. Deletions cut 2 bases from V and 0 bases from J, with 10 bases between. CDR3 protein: CASSVGGASTDTQYF. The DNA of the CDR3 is TGTGCCAGCAGCGTCGGTGGGGCTAGCACAGATACGCAGTATTTT.

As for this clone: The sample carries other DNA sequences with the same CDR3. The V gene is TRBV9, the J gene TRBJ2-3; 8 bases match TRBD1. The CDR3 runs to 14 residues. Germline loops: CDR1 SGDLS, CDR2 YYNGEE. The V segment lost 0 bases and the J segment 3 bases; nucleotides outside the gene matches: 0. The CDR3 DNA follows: TGTGCCAGCAGCGTAGACAGGGGGACAGATACGCAGTATTTT. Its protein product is CASSVDRGTDTQYF.

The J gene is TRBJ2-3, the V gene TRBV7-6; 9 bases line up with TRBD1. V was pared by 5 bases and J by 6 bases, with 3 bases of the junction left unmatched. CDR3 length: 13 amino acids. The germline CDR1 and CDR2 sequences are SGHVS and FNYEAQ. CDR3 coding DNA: TGTGCCAGCAGCCGTGACAGGGGGGATACGCAGTATTTT. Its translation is CASSRDRGDTQYF.

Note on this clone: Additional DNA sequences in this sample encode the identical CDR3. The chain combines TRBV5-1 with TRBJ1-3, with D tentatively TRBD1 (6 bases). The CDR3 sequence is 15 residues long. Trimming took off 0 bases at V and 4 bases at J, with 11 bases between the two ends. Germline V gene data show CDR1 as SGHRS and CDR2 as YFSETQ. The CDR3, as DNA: TGCGCCAGCAGCTTGGTCAGTGGGGGCGGAAACACCATATATTTT. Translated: CASSLVSGGGNTIYF.

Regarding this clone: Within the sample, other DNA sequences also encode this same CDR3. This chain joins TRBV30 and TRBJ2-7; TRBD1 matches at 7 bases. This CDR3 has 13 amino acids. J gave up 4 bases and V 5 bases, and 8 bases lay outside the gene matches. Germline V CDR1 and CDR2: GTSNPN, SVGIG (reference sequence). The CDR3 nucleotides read TGTGCCTGGTCCCGGGACAGACCTTACGAGCAGTACTTC. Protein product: CAWSRDRPYEQYF.

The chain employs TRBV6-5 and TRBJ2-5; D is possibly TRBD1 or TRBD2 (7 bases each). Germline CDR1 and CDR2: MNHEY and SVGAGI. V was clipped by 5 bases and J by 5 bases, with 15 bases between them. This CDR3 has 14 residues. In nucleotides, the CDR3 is TGTGCCAGCAGTCCCCTGCAGGGGGGGGAGACCCAGTACTTC. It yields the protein CASSPLQGGETQYF.

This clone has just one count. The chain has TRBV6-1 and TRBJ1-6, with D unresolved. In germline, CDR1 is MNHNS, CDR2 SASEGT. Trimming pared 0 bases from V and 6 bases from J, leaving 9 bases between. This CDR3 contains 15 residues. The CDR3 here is CASSEAAVVNSPLHF. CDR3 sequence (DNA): TGTGCCAGCAGTGAAGCGGCAGTCGTTAATTCACCCCTCCACTTT.

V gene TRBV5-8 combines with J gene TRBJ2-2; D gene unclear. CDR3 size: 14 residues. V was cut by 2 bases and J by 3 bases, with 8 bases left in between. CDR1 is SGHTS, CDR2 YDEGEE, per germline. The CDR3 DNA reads TGTGCCAGCAGCTTAGGTATCCACACCGGGGAGCTGTTTTTT. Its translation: CASSLGIHTGELFF.

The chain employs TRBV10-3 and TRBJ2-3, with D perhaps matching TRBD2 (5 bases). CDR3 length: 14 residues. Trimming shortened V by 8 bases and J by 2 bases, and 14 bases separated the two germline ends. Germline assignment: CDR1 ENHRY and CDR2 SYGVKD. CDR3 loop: CAIGGPGLTDTQYF. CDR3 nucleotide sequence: TGTGCCATCGGAGGTCCGGGCCTCACAGATACGCAGTATTTT.

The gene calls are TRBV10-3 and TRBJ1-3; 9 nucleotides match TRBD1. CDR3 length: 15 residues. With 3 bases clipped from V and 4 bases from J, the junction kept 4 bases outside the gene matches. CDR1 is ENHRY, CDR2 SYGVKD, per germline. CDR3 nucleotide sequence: TGTGCCATCAGTGATACCGGACAGGGGGGAAACACCATATATTTT. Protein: CAISDTGQGGNTIYF.

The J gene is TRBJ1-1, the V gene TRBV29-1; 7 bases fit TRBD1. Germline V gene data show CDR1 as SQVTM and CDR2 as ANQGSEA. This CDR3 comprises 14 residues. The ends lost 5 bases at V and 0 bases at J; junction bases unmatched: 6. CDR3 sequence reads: CSVHRDSLNTEAFF. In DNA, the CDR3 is TGCAGCGTTCACCGGGACAGCTTGAACACTGAAGCTTTCTTT.

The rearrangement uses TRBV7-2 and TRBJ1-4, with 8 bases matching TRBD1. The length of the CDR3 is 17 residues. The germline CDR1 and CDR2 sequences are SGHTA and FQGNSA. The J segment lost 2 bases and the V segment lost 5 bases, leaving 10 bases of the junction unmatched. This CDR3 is CASSPVAGGATNEKLFF. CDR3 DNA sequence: TGTGCCAGCAGCCCGGTGGCAGGGGGCGCGACTAATGAAAAACTGTTTTTT.

This CDR3 is CASSLAQAAVNYGYTF. CDR3 DNA sequence: TGTGCCAGCAGCTTGGCTCAAGCGGCAGTTAACTATGGCTACACCTTC. This chain links TRBV5-4 with TRBJ1-2, with D unresolved. CDR3 length equals 16 residues. V was cut by 0 bases and J by 1 base, with 13 bases left in between. Germline V lookup: CDR1 SGHNT, CDR2 YYREEE (reference sequence).

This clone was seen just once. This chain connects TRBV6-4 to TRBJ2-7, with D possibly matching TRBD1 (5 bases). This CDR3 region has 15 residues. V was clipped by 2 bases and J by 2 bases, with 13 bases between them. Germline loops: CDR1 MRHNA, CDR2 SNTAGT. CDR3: CASSDPISGPYEQYF. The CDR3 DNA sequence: TGTGCCAGCAGTGACCCCATTTCAGGGCCCTACGAGCAGTACTTC.

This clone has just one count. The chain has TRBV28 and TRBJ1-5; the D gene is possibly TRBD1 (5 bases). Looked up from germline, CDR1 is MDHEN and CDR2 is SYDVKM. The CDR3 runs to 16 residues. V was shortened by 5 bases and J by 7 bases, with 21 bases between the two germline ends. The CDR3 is CASSPAETAFGQPQHF. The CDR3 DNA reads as TGTGCCAGCAGTCCCGCCGAGACAGCTTTTGGGCAGCCCCAGCATTTT.

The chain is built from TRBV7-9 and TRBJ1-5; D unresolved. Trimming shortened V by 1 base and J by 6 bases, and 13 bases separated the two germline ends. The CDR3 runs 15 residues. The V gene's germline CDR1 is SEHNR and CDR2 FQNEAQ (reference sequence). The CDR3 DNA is TGTGCCAGCAGCTTAGAATCCGGGCCGGGTCAGCCCCAGCATTTT. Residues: CASSLESGPGQPQHF.

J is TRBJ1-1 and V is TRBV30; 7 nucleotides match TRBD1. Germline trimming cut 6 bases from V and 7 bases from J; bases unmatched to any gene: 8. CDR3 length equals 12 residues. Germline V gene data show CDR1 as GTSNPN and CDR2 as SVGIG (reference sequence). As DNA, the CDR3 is TGTGCCTGTTTCGAGGGGGCCTATGAAGCTTTCTTT. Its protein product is CACFEGAYEAFF.

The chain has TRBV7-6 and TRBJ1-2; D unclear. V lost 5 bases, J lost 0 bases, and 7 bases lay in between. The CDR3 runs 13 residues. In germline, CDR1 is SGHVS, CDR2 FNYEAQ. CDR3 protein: CASSPSSNYGYTF. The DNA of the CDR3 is TGTGCCAGCAGCCCCAGTTCTAACTATGGCTACACCTTC.

CDR3 sequence (DNA): TGCAGCGCCGCCGGACGACAGGGGGATGGCTACACCTTC. Translating gives CSAAGRQGDGYTF. The J gene is TRBJ1-2, the V gene TRBV29-1; 9 positions match TRBD1. After removal of 7 bases from V and 6 bases from J, the junction contained 9 bases not matched to a gene. This CDR3 spans 13 amino acids. Germline loops: CDR1 SQVTM, CDR2 ANQGSEA.

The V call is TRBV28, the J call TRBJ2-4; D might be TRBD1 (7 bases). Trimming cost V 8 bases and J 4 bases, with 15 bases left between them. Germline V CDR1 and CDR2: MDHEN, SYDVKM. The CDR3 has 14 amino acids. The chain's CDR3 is CASQGGSLKNIQYF. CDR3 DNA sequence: TGTGCCAGCCAGGGGGGCTCTCTGAAAAACATTCAGTACTTC.

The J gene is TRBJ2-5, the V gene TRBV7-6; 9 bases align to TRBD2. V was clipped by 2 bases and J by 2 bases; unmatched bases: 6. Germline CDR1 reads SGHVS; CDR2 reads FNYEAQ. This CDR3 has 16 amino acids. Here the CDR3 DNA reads TGTGCCAGCAGCTTATTGCCTAGCGGGACACAAGAGACCCAGTACTTC. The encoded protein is CASSLLPSGTQETQYF.

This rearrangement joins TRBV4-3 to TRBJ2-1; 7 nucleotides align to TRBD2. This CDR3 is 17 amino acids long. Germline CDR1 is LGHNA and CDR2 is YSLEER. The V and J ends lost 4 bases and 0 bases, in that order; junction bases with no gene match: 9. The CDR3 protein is CASSLDASGGSYNEQFF. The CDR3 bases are TGCGCCAGCAGCCTCGATGCTAGCGGAGGCTCCTACAATGAGCAGTTCTTC.